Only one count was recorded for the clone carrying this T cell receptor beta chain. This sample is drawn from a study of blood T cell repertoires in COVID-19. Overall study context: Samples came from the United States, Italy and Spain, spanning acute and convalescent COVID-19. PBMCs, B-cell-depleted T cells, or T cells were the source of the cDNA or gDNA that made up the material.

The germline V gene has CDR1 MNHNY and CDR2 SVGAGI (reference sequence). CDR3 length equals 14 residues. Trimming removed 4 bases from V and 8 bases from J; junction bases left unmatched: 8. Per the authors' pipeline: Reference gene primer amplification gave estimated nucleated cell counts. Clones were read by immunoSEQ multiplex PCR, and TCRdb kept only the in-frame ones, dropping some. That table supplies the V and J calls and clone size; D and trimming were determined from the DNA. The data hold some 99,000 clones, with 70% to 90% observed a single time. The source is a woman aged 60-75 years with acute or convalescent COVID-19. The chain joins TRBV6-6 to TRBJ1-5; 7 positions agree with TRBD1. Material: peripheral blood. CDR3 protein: CASSSRQGVEPQHF. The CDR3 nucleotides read TGTGCCAGCAGTTCCCGACAGGGTGTAGAGCCCCAGCATTTT.